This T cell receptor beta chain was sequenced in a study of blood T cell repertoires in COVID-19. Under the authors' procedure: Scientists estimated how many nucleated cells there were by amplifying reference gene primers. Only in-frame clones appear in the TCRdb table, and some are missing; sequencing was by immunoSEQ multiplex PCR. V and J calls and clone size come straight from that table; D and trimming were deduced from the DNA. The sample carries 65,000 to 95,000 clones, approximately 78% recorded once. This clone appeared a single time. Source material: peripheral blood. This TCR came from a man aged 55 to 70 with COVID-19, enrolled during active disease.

The CDR3 DNA reads as TGTGCCAGTAGTATTAGGGGGGGCAACACTGAAGCTTTCTTT. This encodes CASSIRGGNTEAFF. The J gene is TRBJ1-1, the V gene TRBV19, with a tentative D call TRBD1 (6 bases). From germline, CDR1 is LNHDA and CDR2 SQIVND (reference sequence). CDR3 size: 14 residues. V lost 3 bases and J 2 bases, leaving 10 bases between the germline ends.